The T cell receptor (beta chain) under discussion was sequenced for a study of CD8 T cells in Susac syndrome. RNA in amounts of about 0.45 to 1 ug was reverse transcribed with random hexamers. It was immunoSEQ multiplex PCR that amplified TCR beta CDR3 across 54 Vbeta and 13 Jbeta. TCRdb recomputed calls from the immunoSEQ multiplex PCR reads with MiXCR, one row per CDR3 protein. This sample has roughly 190,000 distinct CDR3 sequences, with 95% found just once. Points from the study as a whole: The number of individuals included in the study's TCR sequencing and HLA analysis was acknowledged as relatively small.

The diagnostic criteria were recently defined, and patients with Susac syndrome met them for definite or probable disease. With regard to this clonotype: What it recognizes is unknown.

Input material: CD8+ T cells from PBMCs. This TCR was recovered from a human donor with Susac syndrome.

This chain's CDR3 is CASSLLTGKNEQFF. The CDR3 nucleotides read TGTGCCAGCAGCTTATTGACAGGGAAAAATGAGCAGTTCTTC. This chain uses TRBV13 with TRBJ2-1; 7 bases align to TRBD1. Germline CDR1 is PRHDT and CDR2 is FYEKMQ (reference sequence). This CDR3 has 14 amino acids. V was pared by 2 bases and J by 7 bases, with 5 bases of the junction left unmatched.